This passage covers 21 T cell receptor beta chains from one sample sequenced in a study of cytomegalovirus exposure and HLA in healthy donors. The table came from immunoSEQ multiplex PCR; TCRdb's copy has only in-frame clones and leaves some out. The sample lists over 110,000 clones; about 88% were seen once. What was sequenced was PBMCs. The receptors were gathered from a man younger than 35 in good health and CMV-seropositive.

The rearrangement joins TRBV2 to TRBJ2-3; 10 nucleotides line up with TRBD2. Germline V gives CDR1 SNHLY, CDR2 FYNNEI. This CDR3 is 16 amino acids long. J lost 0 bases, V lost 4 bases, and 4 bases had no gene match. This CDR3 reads CASSGVAGGSTDTQYF. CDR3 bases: TGTGCCAGCAGTGGCGTAGCGGGAGGTAGCACAGATACGCAGTATTTT. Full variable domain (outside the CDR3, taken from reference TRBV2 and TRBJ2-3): EPEVTQTPSHQVTQMGQEVILRCVPISNHLYFYWYRQILGQKVEFLVSFYNNEISEKSEIFDDQFSVERPDGSNFTLKIRSTKLEDSAMYFCASSGVAGGSTDTQYFGPGTRLTVL.

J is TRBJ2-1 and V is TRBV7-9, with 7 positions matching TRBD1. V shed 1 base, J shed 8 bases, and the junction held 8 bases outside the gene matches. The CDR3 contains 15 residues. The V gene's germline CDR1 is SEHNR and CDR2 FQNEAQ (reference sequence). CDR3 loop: CASSLVVLGQYEQFF. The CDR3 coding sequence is TGTGCCAGCAGCTTAGTAGTGCTGGGACAGTATGAGCAGTTCTTC.

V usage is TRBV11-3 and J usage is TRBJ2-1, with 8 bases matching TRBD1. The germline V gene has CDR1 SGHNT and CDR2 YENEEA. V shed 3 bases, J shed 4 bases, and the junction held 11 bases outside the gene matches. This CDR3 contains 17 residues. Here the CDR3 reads CASSLTFRRQGYNEQFF. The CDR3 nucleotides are TGTGCCAGCAGCTTGACCTTTCGGCGACAGGGGTACAATGAGCAGTTCTTC.

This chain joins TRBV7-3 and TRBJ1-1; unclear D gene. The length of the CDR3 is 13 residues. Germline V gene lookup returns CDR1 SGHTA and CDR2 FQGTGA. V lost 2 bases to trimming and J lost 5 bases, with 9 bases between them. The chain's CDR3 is CASSLERNTEAFF. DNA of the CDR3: TGTGCCAGCAGCTTAGAGCGTAATACTGAAGCTTTCTTT.

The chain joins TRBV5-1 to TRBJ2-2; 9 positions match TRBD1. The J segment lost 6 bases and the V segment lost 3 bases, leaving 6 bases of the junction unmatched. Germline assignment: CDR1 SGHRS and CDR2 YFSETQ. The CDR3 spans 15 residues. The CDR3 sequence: CASSYAGQGSGELFF. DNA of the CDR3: TGCGCCAGCAGCTATGCGGGACAGGGTTCCGGGGAGCTGTTTTTT.

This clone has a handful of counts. The CDR3 nucleotides are TGTGCCAGCAGCAAGGGACAGGGGGGTGAGCAGCCCCAGCATTTT. Translated: CASSKGQGGEQPQHF. The V call is TRBV21-1, the J call TRBJ1-5; TRBD1 is the table's D call and was not checked against the DNA. TRBV21-1 is marked as a pseudogene. The CDR3 covers 15 residues.

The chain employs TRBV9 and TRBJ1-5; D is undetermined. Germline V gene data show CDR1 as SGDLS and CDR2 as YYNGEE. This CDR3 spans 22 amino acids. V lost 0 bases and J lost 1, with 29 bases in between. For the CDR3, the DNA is TGTGCCAGCAGCGTAGTTCCCCCGACCTACCGACCTTATAAACAGAGCAATCAGCCCCAGCATTTT. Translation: CASSVVPPTYRPYKQSNQPQHF.

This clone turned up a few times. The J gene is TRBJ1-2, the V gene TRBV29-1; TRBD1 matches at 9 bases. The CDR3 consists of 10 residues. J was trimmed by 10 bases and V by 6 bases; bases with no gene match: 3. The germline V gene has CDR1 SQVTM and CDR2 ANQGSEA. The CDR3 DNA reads TGCAGCGTATGGGACAGGGACTACACCTTC. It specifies CSVWDRDYTF. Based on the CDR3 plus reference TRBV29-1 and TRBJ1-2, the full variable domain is SAVISQKPSRDICQRGTSLTIQCQVDSQVTMMFWYRQQPGQSLTLIATANQGSEATYESGFVIDKFPISRPNLTFSTLTVSNMSPEDSSIYLCSVWDRDYTFGSGTRLTVV.

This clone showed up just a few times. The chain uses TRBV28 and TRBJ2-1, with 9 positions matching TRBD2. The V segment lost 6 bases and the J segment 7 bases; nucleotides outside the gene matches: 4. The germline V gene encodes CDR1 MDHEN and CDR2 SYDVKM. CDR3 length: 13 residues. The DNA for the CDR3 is TGTGCCAGCAGGCGGGAGGGCCGGAATGAGCAGTTCTTC. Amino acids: CASRREGRNEQFF.

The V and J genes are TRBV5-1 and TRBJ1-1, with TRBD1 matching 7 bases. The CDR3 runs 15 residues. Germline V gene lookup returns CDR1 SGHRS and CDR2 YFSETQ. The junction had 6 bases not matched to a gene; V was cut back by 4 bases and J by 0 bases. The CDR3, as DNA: TGCGCCAGCAGCGACATGACAGGGATGAACACTGAAGCTTTCTTT. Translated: CASSDMTGMNTEAFF. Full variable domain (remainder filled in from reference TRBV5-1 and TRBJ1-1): KAGVTQTPRYLIKTRGQQVTLSCSPISGHRSVSWYQQTPGQGLQFLFEYFSETQRNKGNFPGRFSGRQFSNSRSEMNVSTLELGDSALYLCASSDMTGMNTEAFFGQGTRLTVV.

CDR3 residues: CASSRDGVGGYTF. In DNA, the CDR3 is TGCGCCAGCAGCCGTGACGGAGTTGGTGGCTACACCTTC. The chain uses TRBV5-1 and TRBJ1-2; D not certain. The germline V gene encodes CDR1 SGHRS and CDR2 YFSETQ. The CDR3 is 13 residues long. V was pared by 4 bases and J by 7 bases, with 14 bases between.

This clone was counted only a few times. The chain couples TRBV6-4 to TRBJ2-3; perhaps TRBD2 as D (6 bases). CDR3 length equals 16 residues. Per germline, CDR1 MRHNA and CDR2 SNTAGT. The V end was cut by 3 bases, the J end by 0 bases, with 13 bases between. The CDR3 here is CASSESVGGSTDTQYF. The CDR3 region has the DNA TGTGCCAGCAGTGAATCTGTTGGGGGGAGCACAGATACGCAGTATTTT.

In nucleotides, the CDR3 is TGTGCCACCAGCAGAGATTTATGGGGACAGTTTCAGTTCTTC. It translates to CATSRDLWGQFQFF. This chain connects TRBV15 to TRBJ2-1; the match to TRBD1 covers 7 bases. Germline V gives CDR1 LNHNV, CDR2 YYDKDF (reference sequence). This CDR3 is 14 amino acids long. With V trimmed by 0 bases and J by 13 bases, 9 bases remained unmatched.

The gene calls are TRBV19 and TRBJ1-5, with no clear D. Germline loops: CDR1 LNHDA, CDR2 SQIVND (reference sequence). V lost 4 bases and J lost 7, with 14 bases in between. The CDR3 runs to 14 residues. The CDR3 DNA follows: TGTGCCAGTAGTACTCGAGTTCGAGGCCAGCCCCAGCATTTT. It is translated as CASSTRVRGQPQHF. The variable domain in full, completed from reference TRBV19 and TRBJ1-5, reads DGGITQSPKYLFRKEGQNVTLSCEQNLNHDAMYWYRQDPGQGLRLIYYSQIVNDFQKGDIAEGYSVSREKKESFPLTVTSAQKNPTAFYLCASSTRVRGQPQHFGDGTRLSIL.

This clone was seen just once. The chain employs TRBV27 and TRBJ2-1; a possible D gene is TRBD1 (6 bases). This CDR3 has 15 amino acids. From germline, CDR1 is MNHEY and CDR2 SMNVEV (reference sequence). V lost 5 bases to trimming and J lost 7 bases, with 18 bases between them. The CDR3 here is CASSIPGVGQNEQFF. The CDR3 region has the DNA TGTGCCAGCAGTATCCCAGGGGTTGGCCAGAATGAGCAGTTCTTC.

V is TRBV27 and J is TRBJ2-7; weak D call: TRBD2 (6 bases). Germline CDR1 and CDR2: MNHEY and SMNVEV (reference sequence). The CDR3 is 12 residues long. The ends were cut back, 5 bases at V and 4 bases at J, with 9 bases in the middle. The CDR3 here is CASSRDLYEQYF. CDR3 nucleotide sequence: TGTGCCAGCAGTCGGGACTTATACGAGCAGTACTTC.

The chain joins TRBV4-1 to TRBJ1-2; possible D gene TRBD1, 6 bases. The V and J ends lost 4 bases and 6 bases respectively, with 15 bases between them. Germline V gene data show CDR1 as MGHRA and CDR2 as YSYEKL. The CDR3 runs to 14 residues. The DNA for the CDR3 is TGCGCCAGCAGCCTCATGGACAGCCAACATGGCTACACCTTC. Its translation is CASSLMDSQHGYTF.

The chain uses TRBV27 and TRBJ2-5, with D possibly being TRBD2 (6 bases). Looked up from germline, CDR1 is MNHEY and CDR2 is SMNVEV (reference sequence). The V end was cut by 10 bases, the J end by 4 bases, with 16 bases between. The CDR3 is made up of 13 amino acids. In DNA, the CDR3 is TGTGCCACCATGCCGGGGGACGTAGAGACCCAGTACTTC. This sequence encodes CATMPGDVETQYF.

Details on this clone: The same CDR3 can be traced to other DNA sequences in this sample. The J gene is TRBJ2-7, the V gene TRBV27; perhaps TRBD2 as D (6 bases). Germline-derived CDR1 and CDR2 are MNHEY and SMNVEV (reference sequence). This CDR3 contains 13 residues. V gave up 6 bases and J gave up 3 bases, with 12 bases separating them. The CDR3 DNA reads TGTGCCAGCAGGTCCTGGGGGGACTACGAGCAGTACTTC. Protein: CASRSWGDYEQYF.

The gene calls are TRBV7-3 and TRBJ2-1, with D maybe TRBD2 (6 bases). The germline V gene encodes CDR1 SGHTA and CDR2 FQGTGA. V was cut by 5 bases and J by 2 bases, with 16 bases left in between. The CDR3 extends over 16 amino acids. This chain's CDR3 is CASSPLGGAAYNEQFF. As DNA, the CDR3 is TGTGCCAGCAGCCCTCTGGGGGGAGCGGCCTACAATGAGCAGTTCTTC.

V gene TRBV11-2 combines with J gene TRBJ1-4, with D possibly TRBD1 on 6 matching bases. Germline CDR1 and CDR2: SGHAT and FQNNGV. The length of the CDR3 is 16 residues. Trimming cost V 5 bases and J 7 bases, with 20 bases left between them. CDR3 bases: TGTGCCAGCAGCCCACGACCTCAGGGGCGCGGTGAAAAACTGTTTTTT. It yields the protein CASSPRPQGRGEKLFF.